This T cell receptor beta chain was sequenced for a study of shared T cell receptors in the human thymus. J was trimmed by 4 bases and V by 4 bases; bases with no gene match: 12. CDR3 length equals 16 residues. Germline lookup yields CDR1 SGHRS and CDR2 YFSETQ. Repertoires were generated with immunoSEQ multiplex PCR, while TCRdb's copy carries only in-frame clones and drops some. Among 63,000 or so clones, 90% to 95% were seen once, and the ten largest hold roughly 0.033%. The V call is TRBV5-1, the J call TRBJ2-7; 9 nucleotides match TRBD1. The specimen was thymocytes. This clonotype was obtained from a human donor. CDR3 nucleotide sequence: TGCGCCAGCAGCGGAAGGGACAGGGTAAGGGGTTACGAGCAGTACTTC. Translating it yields CASSGRDRVRGYEQYF.